One and the same sample provided the 20 T cell receptor beta chains below, sequenced in a study of blood T cell repertoires in COVID-19. Measured with immunoSEQ multiplex PCR; TCRdb has only the in-frame clones, and not every one. This sample yields roughly 80,000 clones, of which over 75% are seen a single time; about an eighth belongs to the top ten. Source material: peripheral blood. These receptors all stem from an older man with acute or convalescent COVID-19.

This chain uses TRBV30 with TRBJ2-7, with 7 bases matching TRBD1. With 4 bases clipped from V and 3 bases from J, the junction kept 6 bases outside the gene matches. Germline loops: CDR1 GTSNPN, CDR2 SVGIG (reference sequence). This CDR3 is built from 13 residues. The chain's CDR3 is CAWNRQGVYEQYF. The CDR3 DNA is TGTGCCTGGAATAGGCAGGGGGTCTACGAGCAGTACTTC.

This chain uses TRBV5-1 with TRBJ1-2; 9 nucleotides line up with TRBD1. CDR1 and CDR2 from the germline V gene are SGHRS and YFSETQ. V lost 4 bases to trimming and J lost 5 bases; unmatched junction nucleotides: 12. CDR3 length equals 16 residues. CDR3: CASSKGQGTALYGYTF. The CDR3 coding sequence is TGCGCCAGCAGCAAGGGACAGGGAACGGCGTTATATGGCTACACCTTC.

The chain joins TRBV10-3 to TRBJ1-6, with D possibly TRBD1 on 6 matching bases. CDR3 size: 18 residues. Germline loops: CDR1 ENHRY, CDR2 SYGVKD. The V end was cut by 2 bases, the J end by 8 bases, with 22 bases between. CDR3: CAISETSRGQTPHSPLHF. In DNA, the CDR3 is TGTGCCATCAGTGAGACCAGTCGAGGACAGACACCCCATTCACCCCTCCACTTT.

The V gene is TRBV11-1, the J gene TRBJ2-1; TRBD2 aligns across 8 bases. Germline assignment: CDR1 SGHAT and CDR2 FQDESV (reference sequence). The CDR3 has 16 amino acids. Trimming at V came to 7 bases and at J to 0 bases, leaving 8 bases not matched to a gene. Here the CDR3 reads CASNLRGGLSYNEQFF. In nucleotides, the CDR3 is TGTGCCAGCAACCTCCGGGGGGGCCTCTCCTACAATGAGCAGTTCTTC.

The chain links TRBV7-3 to TRBJ2-5, with TRBD1 matching over 9 bases. With V trimmed by 5 bases and J by 13 bases, 14 bases remained unmatched. Germline V gives CDR1 SGHTA, CDR2 FQGTGA. CDR3 size: 14 residues. The CDR3 sequence is CASSTTGGRRTMYF. In nucleotides, the CDR3 is TGTGCCAGCAGCACCACAGGGGGCAGGAGGACTATGTACTTC.

The chain uses TRBV2 and TRBJ1-1; TRBD1 is a possible D gene (5 bases). The V gene lost 0 bases and the J gene lost 1 base, with 9 bases spanning the gap. The CDR3 sequence is 15 residues long. Germline CDR1 reads SNHLY; CDR2 reads FYNNEI. CDR3 amino acids: CASSEAITGNTEAFF. In DNA form, the CDR3 reads TGTGCCAGCAGTGAAGCCATAACAGGGAACACTGAAGCTTTCTTT.

V usage is TRBV2 and J usage is TRBJ1-1; D is undetermined. This CDR3 has 13 residues. Germline CDR1 is SNHLY and CDR2 is FYNNEI. V gave up 11 bases and J gave up 1 base, with 14 bases separating them. CDR3 nucleotides: TGTGCCGGGAGAGGACCCACGAACACTGAAGCTTTCTTT. Its protein is CAGRGPTNTEAFF.

This rearrangement joins TRBV7-3 to TRBJ2-7, with 10 positions matching TRBD1. The CDR3 has 15 amino acids. Germline CDR1 is SGHTA and CDR2 is FQGTGA. The ends lost 6 bases at V and 0 bases at J; junction bases unmatched: 5. As DNA, the CDR3 is TGTGCCAGCAGTATTGGACAGGGGGTCTCCTACGAGCAGTACTTC. Translated, it gives CASSIGQGVSYEQYF.

The chain couples TRBV30 to TRBJ1-2; D unresolved. Germline V gene lookup returns CDR1 GTSNPN and CDR2 SVGIG (reference sequence). V was clipped by 4 bases and J by 8 bases, with 17 bases between them. This CDR3 is built from 13 residues. The CDR3 region is CAWNPQRAGGYTF. The CDR3 bases are TGTGCCTGGAACCCCCAGCGGGCGGGCGGCTACACCTTC.

The chain couples TRBV5-6 to TRBJ1-6; D call uncertain. The length of the CDR3 is 17 residues. CDR1 is SGHDT and CDR2 is YYEEEE in the germline V gene. The V and J ends lost 1 base and 9 bases respectively, with 20 bases between them. CDR3 protein: CASSLFGSGNSGSPLHF. The CDR3 DNA follows: TGTGCCAGCAGCTTGTTTGGTTCCGGGAACTCTGGTTCACCCCTCCACTTT.

This clone was counted a single time. V and J are TRBV2 and TRBJ2-5; weak D call: TRBD1 (6 bases). Between the trimmed V and J ends, which lost 7 bases and 2 bases, there was a span of 8 bases. Germline values: CDR1 SNHLY, CDR2 FYNNEI. The CDR3 has 12 amino acids. This chain's CDR3 is CASIGTQETQYF. DNA for the CDR3: TGTGCCAGCATAGGGACACAAGAGACCCAGTACTTC.

V usage is TRBV11-2 and J usage is TRBJ2-7; the match to TRBD2 covers 8 bases. The V segment lost 2 bases and the J segment 4 bases; nucleotides outside the gene matches: 4. Germline V lookup: CDR1 SGHAT, CDR2 FQNNGV. The CDR3 runs 14 residues. CDR3 residues: CASSLQRGSYEQYF. CDR3 DNA sequence: TGTGCCAGCAGCTTACAGCGGGGGAGTTACGAGCAGTACTTC.

This chain links TRBV11-2 with TRBJ2-5, with 10 bases lining up with TRBD2. This CDR3 is built from 14 residues. With V trimmed by 3 bases and J by 5 bases, 3 bases remained unmatched. The germline V gene encodes CDR1 SGHAT and CDR2 FQNNGV. CDR3: CASSLLAGVETQYF. CDR3 nucleotide sequence: TGTGCCAGCAGCTTGCTAGCGGGGGTGGAGACCCAGTACTTC.

This sequence joins TRBV5-6 and TRBJ2-7; TRBD1 aligns across 11 bases. The CDR3 is 18 residues long. Losses at the gene ends were 5 bases for V and 0 bases for J; bases not matched to a gene: 13. From germline, CDR1 is SGHDT and CDR2 YYEEEE. The CDR3 sequence is CASSSYSGQGDSSYEQYF. CDR3 nucleotides: TGTGCCAGCAGTTCTTACTCGGGACAGGGGGATTCCTCCTACGAGCAGTACTTC.

In this sample, this clone turned up a few times. CDR3 region: CASSPGQGAIQPQHF. The CDR3 DNA reads as TGCGCCAGCAGCCCGGGACAGGGGGCCATTCAGCCCCAGCATTTT. The chain joins TRBV4-1 to TRBJ1-5, with TRBD1 matching 12 bases. CDR3 length equals 15 residues. With V trimmed by 4 bases and J by 6 bases, 4 bases remained unmatched. Germline lookup yields CDR1 MGHRA and CDR2 YSYEKL.

The DNA for the CDR3 is TGTGCCAGCTCTCCACAAGCTCAGGGGGCCCCCGAGCAGTACTTC. This translates into CASSPQAQGAPEQYF. The V gene is TRBV5-4, the J gene TRBJ2-7, with 8 positions matching TRBD1. The CDR3 totals 15 residues. The germline gives CDR1 SGHNT, CDR2 YYREEE (reference sequence). V lost 7 bases, J lost 6 bases, and 15 bases stayed unmatched. Full variable domain (outside the CDR3, taken from reference TRBV5-4 and TRBJ2-7): ETGVTQSPTHLIKTRGQQVTLRCSSQSGHNTVSWYQQALGQGPQFIFQYYREEENGRGNFPPRFSGLQFPNYSSELNVNALELDDSALYLCASSPQAQGAPEQYFGPGTRLTVT.

This clone was detected once. This chain joins TRBV19 and TRBJ2-1; 7 bases line up with TRBD1. Germline V gene data show CDR1 as LNHDA and CDR2 as SQIVND (reference sequence). The CDR3 extends over 14 amino acids. J lost 7 bases, V lost 0 bases, and 3 bases had no gene match. The CDR3 spells CASSIDRGSNEQFF. The CDR3 DNA reads TGTGCCAGTAGTATAGACAGGGGGAGTAATGAGCAGTTCTTC.

The V gene is TRBV7-3, the J gene TRBJ2-3, with 7 nucleotides matching TRBD2. CDR3 length: 15 amino acids. Germline V gene sequence: CDR1 SGHTA, CDR2 FQGTGA. The V gene end was trimmed by 3 bases and the J gene end by 5 bases; junction bases not matched to a gene: 8. The CDR3 spells CASSFRGGYGDTQYF. In DNA form, the CDR3 reads TGTGCCAGCAGCTTCCGCGGGGGATATGGAGATACGCAGTATTTT.

The chain carries TRBV18 and TRBJ1-5; no clear D. Deletions cut 1 base from V and 6 bases from J, with 16 bases between. This CDR3 has 16 amino acids. Germline loops: CDR1 KGHSH, CDR2 LQKENI. DNA of the CDR3: TGTGCCAGCTCACCACAGGCGAGAAGGGAGGGTCAGCCCCAGCATTTT. Translated, it gives CASSPQARREGQPQHF.

This clone is deemed medium-sized. CDR3 DNA sequence: TGTGCCAGCAGTCTCCGTTGGGGCGGAGAGCAGTACTTC. The encoded protein is CASSLRWGGEQYF. The chain has TRBV2 and TRBJ2-7; D possibly corresponds to TRBD1 (5 bases). There are 13 residues in the CDR3. With 5 bases removed from V and 7 bases from J, the gap between germline ends came to 15 bases. In germline, CDR1 is SNHLY, CDR2 FYNNEI.